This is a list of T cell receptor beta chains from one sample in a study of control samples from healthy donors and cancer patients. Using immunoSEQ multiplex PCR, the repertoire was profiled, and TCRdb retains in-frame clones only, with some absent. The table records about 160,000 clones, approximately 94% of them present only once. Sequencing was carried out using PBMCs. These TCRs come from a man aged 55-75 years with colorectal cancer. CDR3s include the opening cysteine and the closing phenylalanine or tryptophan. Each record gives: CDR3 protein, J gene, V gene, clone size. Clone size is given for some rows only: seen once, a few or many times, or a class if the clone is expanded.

cdr3_aa: CASSLSYSGSSEAFF; j_call: TRBJ1-1; v_call: TRBV28; clone_size: -
cdr3_aa: CASSLDSNAEKLFF; j_call: TRBJ1-4; v_call: TRBV11-2; clone_size: -
cdr3_aa: CASSRTSNYEQYF; j_call: TRBJ2-7; v_call: TRBV6-5; clone_size: -
cdr3_aa: CASSHQNTEAFF; j_call: TRBJ1-1; v_call: TRBV4-1; clone_size: once
cdr3_aa: CASSLDRIHPGYGYTF; j_call: TRBJ1-2; v_call: TRBV7-9; clone_size: -
cdr3_aa: CASSRSGDTNEKLFF; j_call: TRBJ1-4; v_call: TRBV4-1; clone_size: -
cdr3_aa: CASSLVGQGYTF; j_call: TRBJ1-2; v_call: TRBV7-9; clone_size: -
cdr3_aa: CASSPTLNMYQPQHF; j_call: TRBJ1-5; v_call: TRBV28; clone_size: -
cdr3_aa: CASAVGGTGELFF; j_call: TRBJ2-2; v_call: TRBV5-1; clone_size: -
cdr3_aa: CASRDRESYEQYF; j_call: TRBJ2-7; v_call: TRBV6-5; clone_size: once
cdr3_aa: CASTSNPGTGGSQPQHF; j_call: TRBJ1-5; v_call: TRBV19; clone_size: once
cdr3_aa: CASSYSEDRGDTQYF; j_call: TRBJ2-3; v_call: TRBV6-6; clone_size: -
cdr3_aa: CASSALAGGPLNEQFF; j_call: TRBJ2-1; v_call: TRBV4-1; clone_size: -
cdr3_aa: CATRPGYSTDTQYF; j_call: TRBJ2-3; v_call: TRBV2; clone_size: -
cdr3_aa: CASSLRDGTNYGYTF; j_call: TRBJ1-2; v_call: TRBV4-1; clone_size: -
cdr3_aa: CASSLGTSGGSYEQYF; j_call: TRBJ2-7; v_call: TRBV7-2; clone_size: -
cdr3_aa: CASSFYRGTEAFF; j_call: TRBJ1-1; v_call: TRBV12-3/TRBV12-4; clone_size: -
cdr3_aa: CASSTMQAGGPHEQYF; j_call: TRBJ2-7; v_call: TRBV19; clone_size: -
cdr3_aa: CASSLGRSRNYGYTF; j_call: TRBJ1-2; v_call: TRBV11-2; clone_size: -
cdr3_aa: CAIRATGDPDTQYF; j_call: TRBJ2-3; v_call: TRBV10-3; clone_size: -
cdr3_aa: CASSPRDTGSGELFF; j_call: TRBJ2-2; v_call: TRBV18; clone_size: -
cdr3_aa: CASSSDRGRSDTQYF; j_call: TRBJ2-3; v_call: TRBV6-5; clone_size: -
cdr3_aa: CASTPDSSPQWPQHF; j_call: TRBJ1-5; v_call: TRBV21-1; clone_size: -
cdr3_aa: CASSPAGTIPYEQYF; j_call: TRBJ2-7; v_call: TRBV18; clone_size: once
cdr3_aa: CSTQGNYGYTF; j_call: TRBJ1-2; v_call: TRBV20-1; clone_size: once
cdr3_aa: CASSQERGLASYNEQFF; j_call: TRBJ2-1; v_call: TRBV4-1; clone_size: once
cdr3_aa: CASSIWSNQPQHF; j_call: TRBJ1-5; v_call: TRBV19; clone_size: -
cdr3_aa: CASKFGTGLNTEAFF; j_call: TRBJ1-1; v_call: TRBV10-1; clone_size: -
cdr3_aa: CATSDSYKGTEQFF; j_call: TRBJ2-1; v_call: TRBV24-1; clone_size: -
cdr3_aa: CASSFSGTDQYEQYF; j_call: TRBJ2-7; v_call: TRBV5-1; clone_size: -
cdr3_aa: CASSSLAGGTDTQYF; j_call: TRBJ2-3; v_call: TRBV11-3; clone_size: -
cdr3_aa: CAWNVNQETQYF; j_call: TRBJ2-5; v_call: TRBV30; clone_size: -
cdr3_aa: CASSPGTAETQYF; j_call: TRBJ2-5; v_call: TRBV2; clone_size: -
cdr3_aa: CASRPGGSYNEQFF; j_call: TRBJ2-1; v_call: TRBV7-2; clone_size: -
cdr3_aa: CASSLISMGNTEAFF; j_call: TRBJ1-1; v_call: TRBV27; clone_size: -
cdr3_aa: CASSRDRGEKLFF; j_call: TRBJ1-4; v_call: TRBV5-1; clone_size: -
cdr3_aa: CASSRTVNNQPQHF; j_call: TRBJ1-5; v_call: TRBV5-5; clone_size: once
cdr3_aa: CSVAGSQETQYF; j_call: TRBJ2-5; v_call: TRBV29-1; clone_size: once
cdr3_aa: CASSHVYNEQFF; j_call: TRBJ2-1; v_call: TRBV19; clone_size: -
cdr3_aa: CASSTVGRYGYTF; j_call: TRBJ1-2; v_call: TRBV19; clone_size: -
cdr3_aa: CAITRGDTEAFF; j_call: TRBJ1-1; v_call: TRBV10-3; clone_size: once
cdr3_aa: CATRPRGHGGIQYF; j_call: TRBJ2-4; v_call: TRBV24-1; clone_size: -
cdr3_aa: CASSPLAPSNYGYTF; j_call: TRBJ1-2; v_call: TRBV18; clone_size: once
cdr3_aa: CASSFEGGRAFF; j_call: TRBJ1-1; v_call: TRBV12-3/TRBV12-4; clone_size: -
cdr3_aa: CASSTRTGELFHYGYTF; j_call: TRBJ1-2; v_call: TRBV19; clone_size: -
cdr3_aa: CASSLEMDYGYTF; j_call: TRBJ1-2; v_call: TRBV7-2; clone_size: -
cdr3_aa: CASSLEGFSGANVLTF; j_call: TRBJ2-6; v_call: TRBV5-8; clone_size: -
cdr3_aa: CASEGATDTQYF; j_call: TRBJ2-3; v_call: TRBV7-9; clone_size: -
cdr3_aa: CASSWTRSSYEQYF; j_call: TRBJ2-7; v_call: TRBV28; clone_size: -
cdr3_aa: CASSHTGVVNSPLHF; j_call: TRBJ1-6; v_call: TRBV4-1; clone_size: few
cdr3_aa: CASSLHEVSNQPQHF; j_call: TRBJ1-5; v_call: TRBV28; clone_size: -